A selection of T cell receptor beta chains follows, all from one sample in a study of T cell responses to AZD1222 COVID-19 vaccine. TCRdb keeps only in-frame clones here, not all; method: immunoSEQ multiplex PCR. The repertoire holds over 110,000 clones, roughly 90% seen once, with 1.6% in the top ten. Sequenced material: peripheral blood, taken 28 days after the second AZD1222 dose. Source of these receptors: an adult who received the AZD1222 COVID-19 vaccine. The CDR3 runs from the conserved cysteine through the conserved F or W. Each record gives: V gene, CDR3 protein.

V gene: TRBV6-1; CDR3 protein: CASSSKDSRTDTQYF
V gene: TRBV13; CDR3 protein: CASRQDRQETQYF
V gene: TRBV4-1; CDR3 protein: CASSQDTWARNTEAFF
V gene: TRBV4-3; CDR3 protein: CASSQVRAGAATNEKLFF
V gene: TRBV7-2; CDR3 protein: CASSFAFGDEQFF
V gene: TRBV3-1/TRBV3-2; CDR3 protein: CASKTGGYNEQFF
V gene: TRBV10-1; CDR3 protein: CASSEGETQYF
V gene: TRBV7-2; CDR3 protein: CASSLAAGLASNEQFF
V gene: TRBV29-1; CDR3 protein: CSVEWGAGDTQYF
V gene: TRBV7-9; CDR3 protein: CASSLGQGLGYGYTF
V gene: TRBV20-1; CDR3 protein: CSYRRWDTQYF
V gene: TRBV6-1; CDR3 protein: CASSEALAVAKNIQYF
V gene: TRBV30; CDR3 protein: CAWTSGAGSYEQYF
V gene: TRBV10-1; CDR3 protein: CASSNRVDSPLHF
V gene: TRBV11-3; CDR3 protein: CASSLSDGAYEQYF
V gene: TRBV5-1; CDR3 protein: CASSLAKTGGLTDTQYF
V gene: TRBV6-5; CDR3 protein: CASGINYGYTF
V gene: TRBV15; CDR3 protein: CATSRGGGVETQYF
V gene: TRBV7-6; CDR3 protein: CASSLNDPRSGNTIYF
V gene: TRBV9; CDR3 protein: CASSGPGPIGIETQYF
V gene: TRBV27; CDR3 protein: CASSFQYSNQPQHF
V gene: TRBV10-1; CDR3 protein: CASNRTGLRVNTEAFF
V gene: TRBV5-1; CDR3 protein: CASSPYRLKNTEAFF
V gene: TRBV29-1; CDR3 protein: CSVPTSGGASGELFF
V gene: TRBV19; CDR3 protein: CASTPRGYDSGNTIYF
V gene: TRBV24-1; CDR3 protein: CATSSGLADPYEQYF
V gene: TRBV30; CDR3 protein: CAWSPPSNQPQHF
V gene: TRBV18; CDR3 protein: CASSPLSGTGGAYEQYF
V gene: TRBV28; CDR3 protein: CASSSGTGLLNEKLFF
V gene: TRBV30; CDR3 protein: CAWSQGLNNEKLFF
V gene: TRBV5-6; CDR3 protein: CASSLDSGDYGYTF
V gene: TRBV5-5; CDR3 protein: CASSLRTGYQPQHF
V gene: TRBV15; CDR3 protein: CATSRGTADEKLFF
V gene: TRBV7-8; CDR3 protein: CASSRTVDGIGEQFF
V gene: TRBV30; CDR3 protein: CAWSGQGQNGYTF
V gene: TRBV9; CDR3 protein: CASSPDLGEAFF
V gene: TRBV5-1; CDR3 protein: CASKSGLWDEQFF
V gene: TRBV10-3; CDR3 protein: CAISESALGGNTIYF
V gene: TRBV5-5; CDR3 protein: CASATSGYEQYF
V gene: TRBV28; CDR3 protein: CASGRISGANVLTF
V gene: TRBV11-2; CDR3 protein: CASSFGATEKLFF
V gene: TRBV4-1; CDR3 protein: CASSQEKLGQIIRNEQFF
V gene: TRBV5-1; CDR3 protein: CASSFGQGSVYNEQFF
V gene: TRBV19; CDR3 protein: CASSTSGTQYF
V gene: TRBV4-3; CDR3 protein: CASSQEAQGNQPQHF
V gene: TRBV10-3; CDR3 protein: CAISESGQSYGYTF
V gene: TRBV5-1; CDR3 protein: CASSSGLAGLETQYF
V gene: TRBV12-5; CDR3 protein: CASGLRRLVKETQYF
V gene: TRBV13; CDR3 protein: CASSSGQTRDTIYF
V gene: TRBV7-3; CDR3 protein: CASSPGLAGGTDTQYF
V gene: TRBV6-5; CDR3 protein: CASSYSDSGSYGYTF
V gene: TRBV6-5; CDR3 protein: CASKQEAHNSPLHF
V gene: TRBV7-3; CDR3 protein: CASSLSREETQYF
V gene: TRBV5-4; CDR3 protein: CASSIRRLAGSILQETQYF
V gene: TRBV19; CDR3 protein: CASSIPGGNQPQHF